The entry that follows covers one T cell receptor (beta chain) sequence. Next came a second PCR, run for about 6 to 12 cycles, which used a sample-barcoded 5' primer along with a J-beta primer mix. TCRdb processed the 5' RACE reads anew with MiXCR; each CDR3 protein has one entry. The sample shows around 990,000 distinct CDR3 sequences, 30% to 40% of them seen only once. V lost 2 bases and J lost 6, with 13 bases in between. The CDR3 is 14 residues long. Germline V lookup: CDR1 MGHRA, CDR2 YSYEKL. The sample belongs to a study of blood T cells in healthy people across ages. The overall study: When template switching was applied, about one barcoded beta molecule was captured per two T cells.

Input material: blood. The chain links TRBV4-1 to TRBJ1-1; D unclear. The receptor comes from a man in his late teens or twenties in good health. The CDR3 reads CASSQLAGRAEAFF. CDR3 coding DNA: TGCGCCAGCAGCCAATTGGCCGGGAGAGCTGAAGCTTTCTTT.